The source of this T cell receptor (beta chain) is a study of blood T cell repertoires in COVID-19. In the study overall: T cells, B-cell-depleted T cells, or PBMCs supplied cDNA or gDNA.

Here immunoSEQ multiplex PCR was the method, and the copy in TCRdb shows in-frame clones only, minus some. The sample has fewer than 350,000 clones; approximately 85% are singletons. CDR1 is SGHVS, CDR2 FQNEAQ, per germline. The CDR3 loop spans 16 amino acids. Trimming left V 3 bases short and J 1 base short, with 15 bases between. Sequencing was done on a sample of peripheral blood. This TCR was recovered from a man younger than 35 with active or convalescent COVID-19. The chain joins TRBV7-8 to TRBJ1-1, with TRBD1 as a possible D gene (6 bases). CDR3 region: CASSFGRGRGNTEAFF. CDR3 sequence (DNA): TGTGCCAGCAGCTTCGGCAGGGGAAGGGGGAACACTGAAGCTTTCTTT.